The text below deals with one T cell receptor (beta chain). As yet, its antigen is unknown. The CDR3 spans 14 residues. CDR1 is SGHRS, CDR2 YFSETQ, per germline. V was shortened by 1 base and J by 5 bases, with 12 bases between the two germline ends. The data originate from a study of cytomegalovirus exposure and HLA in healthy donors. Findings and caveats of the study: Sequencing likely produced, as an artifact, a cluster of highly shared sequence variants. An analysis that came later showed most CMV-associated TCR beta chains appearing HLA-restricted. The authors later linked a missense DCLRE1C variant to TCR beta V- and J-gene trimming. Rare TCR sequences predominated, though certain public TCRs were found in many donors.

Vbeta (60) and Jbeta (13) primers were used in the PCR. Generated by immunoSEQ multiplex PCR, the TCRdb table keeps only in-frame clones and is missing some. In the table there are some 87,000 clones, more than 60% of which are singletons. The specimen sequenced was PBMCs. The chain combines TRBV5-1 with TRBJ2-5; perhaps TRBD1 as D (6 bases). The clonotype originates from a young man in good health and CMV-seronegative. CDR3 in amino acids: CASSLRQGYETQYF. The CDR3 DNA follows: TGCGCCAGCAGCTTGAGGCAGGGGTACGAGACCCAGTACTTC. Combining the CDR3 with reference TRBV5-1 and TRBJ2-5 gives the whole variable domain KAGVTQTPRYLIKTRGQQVTLSCSPISGHRSVSWYQQTPGQGLQFLFEYFSETQRNKGNFPGRFSGRQFSNSRSEMNVSTLELGDSALYLCASSLRQGYETQYFGPGTRLLVL.